What follows are 27 T cell receptor beta chains derived from one specimen sequenced in a study of OX40 agonist ivuxolimab in advanced cancers. Method: immunoSEQ multiplex PCR; TCRdb's copy keeps in-frame clones and lacks some. This table holds tens of thousands of clones, roughly 89% found once. The material was CD4+ or CD8+ T cells sorted from blood, obtained in a trial of the OX40 agonist ivuxolimab. The receptors were gathered from an adult with an advanced solid tumor such as melanoma, head and neck, liver or kidney cancer.

The chain joins TRBV4-3 to TRBJ1-5; a possible D gene is TRBD1 (6 bases). Trimming cost V 5 bases and J 3 bases, with 17 bases left between them. Germline CDR1 and CDR2: LGHNA and YSLEER. The CDR3 runs to 16 residues. CDR3 in amino acids: CASSYRDPWVNQPQHF. In DNA form, the CDR3 reads TGCGCCAGCAGCTACAGGGATCCTTGGGTCAATCAGCCCCAGCATTTT.

This chain uses TRBV15 with TRBJ2-5, with 11 bases that match TRBD2. This CDR3 spans 18 amino acids. Per germline, CDR1 LNHNV and CDR2 YYDKDF (reference sequence). Losses at the gene ends were 0 bases for V and 4 bases for J; bases not matched to a gene: 10. The chain's CDR3 is CATSRDEGLAGGPETQYF. The CDR3 bases are TGTGCCACCAGCAGAGATGAGGGGCTAGCGGGGGGACCAGAGACCCAGTACTTC.

The CDR3 loop is CASSPGQGGNSPLHF. CDR3 coding DNA: TGTGCCAGCAGCCCGGGACAGGGAGGTAATTCACCCCTCCACTTT. This chain uses TRBV7-9 with TRBJ1-6; TRBD1 matches at 9 bases. The germline gives CDR1 SEHNR, CDR2 FQNEAQ (reference sequence). V dropped 5 bases and J dropped 6; count of bases not matched to a gene: 5. There are 15 residues in the CDR3.

The chain is built from TRBV27 and TRBJ1-5; a possible D gene is TRBD1 (6 bases). Germline values: CDR1 MNHEY, CDR2 SMNVEV (reference sequence). The CDR3 has 14 residues. V was shortened by 6 bases and J by 9 bases, with 18 bases between the two germline ends. CDR3 DNA sequence: TGTGCCAGCAGCCTTATGACAGGTATAGGGCCCCAGCATTTT. This translates into CASSLMTGIGPQHF.

This clone was recorded once. J is TRBJ2-1 and V is TRBV30; TRBD2 agrees at 7 bases. This CDR3 has 15 amino acids. CDR1 is GTSNPN, CDR2 SVGIG, per germline (reference sequence). The V and J ends lost 4 bases and 5 bases, in that order; junction bases with no gene match: 11. CDR3 DNA: TGTGCCTGGAAAAAAGGGAGGGACCCTAACAATGAGCAGTTCTTC. This codes for CAWKKGRDPNNEQFF.

The rearrangement joins TRBV7-3 to TRBJ2-6, with D perhaps TRBD1 (6 bases). The CDR3 is made up of 15 amino acids. Germline CDR1 and CDR2: SGHTA and FQGTGA. V lost 2 bases and J lost 2, with 7 bases in between. CDR3 loop: CASSLAGAGANVLTF. CDR3 in DNA: TGTGCCAGCAGCTTAGCAGGGGCTGGGGCCAACGTCCTGACTTTC.

This chain links TRBV6-1 with TRBJ2-5; TRBD1 matches at 7 bases. V shed 2 bases and J 2 bases; nucleotides not matched to a gene: 8. The CDR3 runs 16 residues. Germline assignment: CDR1 MNHNS and CDR2 SASEGT. The CDR3, as DNA: TGTGCCAGCAGTGAATGGGGACAGAGGATACAAGAGACCCAGTACTTC. It yields the protein CASSEWGQRIQETQYF.

J is TRBJ1-1 and V is TRBV7-2; tentative D call: TRBD1 (5 bases). CDR3 length equals 18 residues. The ends were cut back, 1 base at V and 0 bases at J, with 18 bases in the middle. Germline V gives CDR1 SGHTA, CDR2 FQGNSA. The CDR3 region is CASSLVVRGYSVNTEAFF. CDR3 DNA sequence: TGTGCCAGCAGCTTAGTAGTACGGGGGTACAGCGTGAACACTGAAGCTTTCTTT.

This clone was seen more than once but under ten times. The chain joins TRBV10-3 to TRBJ1-1; TRBD1 matches at 10 bases. Germline CDR1 is ENHRY and CDR2 is SYGVKD. The V gene end was trimmed by 5 bases and the J gene end by 4 bases; junction bases not matched to a gene: 7. The CDR3 extends over 15 amino acids. The CDR3 is CAISSGQGRSTEAFF. The CDR3 DNA is TGTGCCATCAGTTCGGGACAGGGGAGAAGCACTGAAGCTTTCTTT.

V usage is TRBV7-6 and J usage is TRBJ1-5, with TRBD1 as a possible D gene (6 bases). Germline CDR1 reads SGHVS; CDR2 reads FNYEAQ. The V end was cut by 0 bases, the J end by 7 bases, with 16 bases between. This CDR3 comprises 16 residues. The CDR3 region is CASSLAGGGGRQPQHF. DNA for the CDR3: TGTGCCAGCAGCTTAGCTGGAGGCGGGGGGCGGCAGCCCCAGCATTTT.

The chain links TRBV5-1 to TRBJ2-3; D may be TRBD1 (6 bases). CDR1 and CDR2 from the germline V gene are SGHRS and YFSETQ. V lost 4 bases, J lost 1 base, and 16 bases lay in between. The CDR3 loop spans 16 amino acids. The chain's CDR3 is CASSIGTPGRTDTQYF. The CDR3, as DNA: TGCGCCAGCAGCATCGGGACACCAGGCCGCACAGATACGCAGTATTTT. The entire variable domain, with the rest obtained from reference TRBV5-1 and TRBJ2-3, is as follows: KAGVTQTPRYLIKTRGQQVTLSCSPISGHRSVSWYQQTPGQGLQFLFEYFSETQRNKGNFPGRFSGRQFSNSRSEMNVSTLELGDSALYLCASSIGTPGRTDTQYFGPGTRLTVL.

The V call is TRBV4-3, the J call TRBJ2-5, with 10 bases matching TRBD2. With V trimmed by 0 bases and J by 7 bases, 5 bases remained unmatched. This CDR3 region has 15 residues. CDR1 and CDR2 (germline): LGHNA, YSLEER. CDR3 residues: CASSQDPASGGTQYF. The CDR3 nucleotides are TGCGCCAGCAGCCAAGATCCCGCTAGCGGGGGGACCCAGTACTTC.

The chain carries TRBV18 and TRBJ2-7, with 7 positions matching TRBD1. This CDR3 has 14 amino acids. Germline V gene lookup returns CDR1 KGHSH and CDR2 LQKENI. After removal of 3 bases from V and 4 bases from J, the junction contained 6 bases not matched to a gene. CDR3 in DNA: TGTGCCAGCTCACCCGGACAGGAATCTTACGAGCAGTACTTC. Amino acid sequence: CASSPGQESYEQYF.

The DNA of the CDR3 is TGTGCCAGCAGTCAATGGGGCCAAGAAGCTTTCTTT. Translated, it gives CASSQWGQEAFF. The chain couples TRBV6-5 to TRBJ1-1, with D perhaps TRBD1 (5 bases). The CDR3 loop spans 12 amino acids. CDR1 is MNHEY, CDR2 SVGAGI, per germline. Trimming left V 5 bases short and J 8 bases short, with 12 bases between.

The chain uses TRBV7-9 and TRBJ1-1; 9 bases agree with TRBD1. Germline CDR1 reads SEHNR; CDR2 reads FQNEAQ (reference sequence). CDR3 size: 15 residues. Trimming cost V 3 bases and J 2 bases; bases outside gene matches: 4. CDR3 in DNA: TGTGCCAGCAGCTTGGGACAGGGACTAAACACTGAAGCTTTCTTT. It encodes CASSLGQGLNTEAFF.

The rearrangement uses TRBV19 and TRBJ2-7; TRBD1 matches 10 bases. J lost 6 bases, V lost 7 bases, and 6 bases had no gene match. The germline CDR1 and CDR2 sequences are LNHDA and SQIVND (reference sequence). The CDR3 is 13 residues long. CDR3: CASTGQGHGEQYF. CDR3 nucleotide sequence: TGTGCCAGTACGGGACAGGGGCATGGCGAGCAGTACTTC.

This chain links TRBV5-4 with TRBJ1-3; the match to TRBD1 covers 7 bases. Trimming cost V 3 bases and J 0 bases; bases outside gene matches: 9. CDR3 length: 17 amino acids. Germline values: CDR1 SGHNT, CDR2 YYREEE (reference sequence). The DNA of the CDR3 is TGTGCCAGCAGCTCACAACCGGGACAGAGCTCTGGAAACACCATATATTTT. Amino acid sequence: CASSSQPGQSSGNTIYF. Full variable domain (rest looked up from reference TRBV5-4 and TRBJ1-3): ETGVTQSPTHLIKTRGQQVTLRCSSQSGHNTVSWYQQALGQGPQFIFQYYREEENGRGNFPPRFSGLQFPNYSSELNVNALELDDSALYLCASSSQPGQSSGNTIYFGEGSWLTVV.

The chain joins TRBV5-1 to TRBJ2-7; TRBD1 agrees at 8 bases. The germline V gene has CDR1 SGHRS and CDR2 YFSETQ. This CDR3 comprises 15 residues. With V trimmed by 5 bases and J by 1 base, 8 bases remained unmatched. CDR3 DNA sequence: TGCGCCAGCAGTTCCCAGGGGGCGGCATCCTACGAGCAGTACTTC. It codes for CASSSQGAASYEQYF.

The chain is built from TRBV2 and TRBJ1-5, with 10 bases aligning to TRBD1. CDR3 size: 15 residues. Germline CDR1 reads SNHLY; CDR2 reads FYNNEI. Trimming cost V 7 bases and J 6 bases; bases outside gene matches: 9. The CDR3 here is CASKGQGGYAQPQHF. The CDR3 coding sequence is TGTGCCAGCAAAGGACAGGGGGGGTATGCTCAGCCCCAGCATTTT.

This chain joins TRBV5-8 and TRBJ2-7; possible D gene TRBD2, 6 bases. Trimming removed 4 bases from V and 0 bases from J, with 14 bases in between. Germline lookup yields CDR1 SGHTS and CDR2 YDEGEE. The CDR3 contains 15 residues. The CDR3 coding sequence is TGTGCCAGCAGCAACCGAGCGGGTAACTCCTACGAGCAGTACTTC. Its translation: CASSNRAGNSYEQYF.

The genes are TRBV10-3 and TRBJ1-6; perhaps TRBD1 as D (6 bases). CDR1 is ENHRY and CDR2 is SYGVKD in the germline V gene. V gave up 3 bases and J gave up 6 bases, with 15 bases separating them. The CDR3 consists of 16 residues. This CDR3 is CAISESGTGSNSPLHF. CDR3 sequence (DNA): TGTGCCATCAGTGAAAGCGGTACAGGGTCTAATTCACCCCTCCACTTT.

The chain has TRBV7-9 and TRBJ1-2, with TRBD1 identical over 7 bases. The CDR3 totals 17 residues. V lost 0 bases and J lost 4; bases outside the gene matches: 11. CDR1 and CDR2 (germline): SEHNR, FQNEAQ (reference sequence). This CDR3 reads CASSLAPTRTGTYGYTF. The DNA for the CDR3 is TGTGCCAGCAGCTTAGCCCCGACAAGGACAGGAACCTATGGCTACACCTTC.

The genes are TRBV28 and TRBJ1-5; possibly TRBD1 for D (5 bases). This CDR3 region has 13 residues. The V gene lost 6 bases and the J gene lost 0 bases, with 6 bases spanning the gap. Germline loops: CDR1 MDHEN, CDR2 SYDVKM. Here the CDR3 DNA reads TGTGCCAGCAGGGACACTAGCAATCAGCCCCAGCATTTT. It specifies CASRDTSNQPQHF.

The chain uses TRBV30 and TRBJ1-5; D remains unclear. In germline, CDR1 is GTSNPN, CDR2 SVGIG (reference sequence). CDR3 length equals 13 residues. V gave up 4 bases and J gave up 0 bases, with 7 bases separating them. In DNA form, the CDR3 reads TGTGCCTGGAATATCAATAGCAATCAGCCCCAGCATTTT. Translating gives CAWNINSNQPQHF.

A single count supports this clone. The rearrangement links TRBV5-5 to TRBJ2-7; possible D gene TRBD1, 7 bases. Germline-derived CDR1 and CDR2 are SGHKS and YYEKEE (reference sequence). V shed 4 bases and J shed 6 bases, with 14 bases lying between them. This CDR3 region has 13 residues. The CDR3 DNA reads TGTGCCAGCAGCGGGAGGCAGGGGGGCGAGCAGTACTTC. Translated: CASSGRQGGEQYF.

The chain couples TRBV4-3 to TRBJ2-2; 12 nucleotides align to TRBD2. Germline V CDR1 and CDR2: LGHNA, YSLEER. This CDR3 has 19 amino acids. After removal of 0 bases from V and 4 bases from J, the junction contained 9 bases not matched to a gene. CDR3 region: CASSQEWPSGRAGTGELFF. In DNA, the CDR3 is TGCGCCAGCAGCCAAGAATGGCCTAGCGGGAGGGCGGGCACCGGGGAGCTGTTTTTT.

The CDR3 protein is CASSVVRGAGELFF. The CDR3 region has the DNA TGTGCCAGCAGTGTCGTTAGGGGGGCCGGGGAGCTGTTTTTT. The rearrangement links TRBV6-1 to TRBJ2-2; D could derive from TRBD1 or TRBD2 (6 bases each). This CDR3 contains 14 residues. With 4 bases removed from V and 6 bases from J, the gap between germline ends came to 12 bases. Germline V gene sequence: CDR1 MNHNS, CDR2 SASEGT.